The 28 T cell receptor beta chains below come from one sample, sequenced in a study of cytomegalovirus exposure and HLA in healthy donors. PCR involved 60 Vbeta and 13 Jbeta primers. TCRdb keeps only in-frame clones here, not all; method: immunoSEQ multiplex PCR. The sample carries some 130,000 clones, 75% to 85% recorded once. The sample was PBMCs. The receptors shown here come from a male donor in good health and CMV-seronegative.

CDR3 region: CASTNSGRNTGELFF. The CDR3 nucleotides are TGCGCCAGCACCAATAGCGGGAGGAACACCGGGGAGCTGTTTTTT. The chain employs TRBV10-1 and TRBJ2-2; 9 bases are shared with TRBD2. V dropped 7 bases and J dropped 1; count of bases not matched to a gene: 4. Germline CDR1 WNHNN, CDR2 SYGVQD (reference sequence). The CDR3 has 15 amino acids.

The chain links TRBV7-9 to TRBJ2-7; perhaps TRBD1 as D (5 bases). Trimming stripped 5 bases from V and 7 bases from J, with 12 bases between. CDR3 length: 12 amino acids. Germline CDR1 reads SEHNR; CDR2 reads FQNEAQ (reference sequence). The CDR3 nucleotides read TGTGCCAGCAGCCCAGGGATCAGGGAGCAGTACTTC. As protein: CASSPGIREQYF.

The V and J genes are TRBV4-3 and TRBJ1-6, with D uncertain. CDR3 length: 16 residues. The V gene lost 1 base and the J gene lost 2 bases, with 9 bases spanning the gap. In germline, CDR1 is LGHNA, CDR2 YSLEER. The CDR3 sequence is CASSQGSGPYNSPLHF. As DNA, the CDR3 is TGCGCCAGCAGCCAAGGGAGCGGGCCCTATAATTCACCCCTCCACTTT.

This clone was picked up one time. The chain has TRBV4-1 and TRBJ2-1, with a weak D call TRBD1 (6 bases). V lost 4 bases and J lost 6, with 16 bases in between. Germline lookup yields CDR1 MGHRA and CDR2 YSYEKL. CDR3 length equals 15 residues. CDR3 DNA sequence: TGCGCCAGCAGCCCAGTGGAGCTAGGGGGCAATGAGCAGTTCTTC. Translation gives CASSPVELGGNEQFF.

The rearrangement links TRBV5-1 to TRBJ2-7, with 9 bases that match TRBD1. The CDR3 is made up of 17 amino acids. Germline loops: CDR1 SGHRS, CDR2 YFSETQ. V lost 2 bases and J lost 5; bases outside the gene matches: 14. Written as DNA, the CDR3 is TGCGCCAGCAGCTTTGGACCTTTGGGACAGGGCTACAACGAGCAGTACTTC. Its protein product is CASSFGPLGQGYNEQYF.

This CDR3 is CASSFPGQGKDEQFF. The CDR3 bases are TGTGCCAGCAGCTTCCCGGGACAGGGCAAAGATGAGCAGTTCTTC. V and J are TRBV5-6 and TRBJ2-1, with 9 nucleotides matching TRBD1. CDR1 SGHDT and CDR2 YYEEEE come from the germline V gene. The CDR3 extends over 15 amino acids. After removal of 2 bases from V and 8 bases from J, the junction contained 8 bases not matched to a gene.

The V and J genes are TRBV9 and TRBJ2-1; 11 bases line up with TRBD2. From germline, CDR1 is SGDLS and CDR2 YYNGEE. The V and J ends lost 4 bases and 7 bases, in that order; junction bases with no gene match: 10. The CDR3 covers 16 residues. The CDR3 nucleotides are TGTGCCAGCAGCCTTCATCCGGGACTAGCGGTAAATGAGCAGTTCTTC. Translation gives CASSLHPGLAVNEQFF.

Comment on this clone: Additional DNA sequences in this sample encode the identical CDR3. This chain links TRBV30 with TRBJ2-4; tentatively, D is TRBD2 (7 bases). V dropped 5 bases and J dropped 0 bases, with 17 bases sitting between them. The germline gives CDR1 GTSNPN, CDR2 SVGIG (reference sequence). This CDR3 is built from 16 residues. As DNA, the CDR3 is TGTGCCTGGTCGGTTCGGGGGGCCCTAGCCAAAAACATTCAGTACTTC. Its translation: CAWSVRGALAKNIQYF.

The chain's CDR3 is CASSQRILTSREQYF. DNA of the CDR3: TGTGCCAGCAGCCAAAGGATTCTGACTAGCCGCGAGCAGTACTTC. The chain couples TRBV5-6 to TRBJ2-7, with 7 nucleotides matching TRBD2. This CDR3 region has 15 residues. The ends lost 4 bases at V and 6 bases at J; junction bases unmatched: 13. In germline, CDR1 is SGHDT, CDR2 YYEEEE.

The CDR3 sequence: CASSQGDSRYGYTF. In DNA, the CDR3 is TGTGCCAGCAGCCAAGGGGACAGCAGGTATGGCTACACCTTC. The chain is built from TRBV4-2 and TRBJ1-2; TRBD1 agrees at 7 bases. Trimming at V came to 1 base and at J to 5 bases, leaving 4 bases not matched to a gene. The CDR3 sequence is 14 residues long. From germline, CDR1 is LGHNA and CDR2 YNFKEQ.

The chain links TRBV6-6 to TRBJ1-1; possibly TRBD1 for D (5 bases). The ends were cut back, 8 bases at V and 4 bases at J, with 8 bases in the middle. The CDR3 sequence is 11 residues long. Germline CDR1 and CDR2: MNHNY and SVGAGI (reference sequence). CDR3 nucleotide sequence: TGTGCCAGCGGGGGAGGCACTGAAGCTTTCTTT. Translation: CASGGGTEAFF.

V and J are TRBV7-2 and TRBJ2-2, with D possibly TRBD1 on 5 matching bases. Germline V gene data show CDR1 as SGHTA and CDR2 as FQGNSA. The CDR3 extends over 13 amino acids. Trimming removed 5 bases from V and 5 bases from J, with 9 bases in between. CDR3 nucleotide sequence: TGTGCCAGCAGCCATAGGGGTACCGGGGAGCTGTTTTTT. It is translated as CASSHRGTGELFF.

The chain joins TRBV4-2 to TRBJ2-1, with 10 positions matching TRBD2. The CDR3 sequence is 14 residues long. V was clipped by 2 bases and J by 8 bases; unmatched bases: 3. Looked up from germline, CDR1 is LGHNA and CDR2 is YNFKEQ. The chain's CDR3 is CASSQTSGNYEQFF. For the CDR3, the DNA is TGTGCCAGCAGCCAAACTAGCGGGAACTATGAGCAGTTCTTC.

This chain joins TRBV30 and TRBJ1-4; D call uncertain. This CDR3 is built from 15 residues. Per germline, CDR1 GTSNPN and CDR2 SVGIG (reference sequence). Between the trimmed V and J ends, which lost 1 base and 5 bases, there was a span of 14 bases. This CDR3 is CAWSDLLLRNEKLFF. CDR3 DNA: TGTGCCTGGAGTGACCTCCTCCTGCGCAATGAAAAACTGTTTTTT.

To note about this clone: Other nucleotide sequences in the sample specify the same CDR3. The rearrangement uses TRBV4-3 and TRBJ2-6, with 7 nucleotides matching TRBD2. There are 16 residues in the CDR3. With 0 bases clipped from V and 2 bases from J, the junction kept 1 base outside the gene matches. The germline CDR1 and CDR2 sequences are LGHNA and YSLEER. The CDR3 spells CASSQDAGAGANVLTF. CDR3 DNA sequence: TGCGCCAGCAGCCAAGATGCGGGGGCTGGGGCCAACGTCCTGACTTTC.

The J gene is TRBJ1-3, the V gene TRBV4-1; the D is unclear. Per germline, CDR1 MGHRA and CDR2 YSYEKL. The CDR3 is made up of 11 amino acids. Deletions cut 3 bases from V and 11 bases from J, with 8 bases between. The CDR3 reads CASSHLGAIYF. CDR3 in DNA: TGCGCCAGCAGCCACCTCGGTGCCATATATTTT.

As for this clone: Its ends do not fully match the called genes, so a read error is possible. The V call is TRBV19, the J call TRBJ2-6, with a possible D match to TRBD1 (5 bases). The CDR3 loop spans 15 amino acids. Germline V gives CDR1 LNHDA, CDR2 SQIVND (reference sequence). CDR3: CASSPQLDGANGLTF. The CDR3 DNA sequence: TGTGCCAGTAGCCCACAGCTGGATGGGGCCAACGGCCTGACTTTC.

The CDR3 bases are TGTGCCAGCAGTTCTTATTGGACAGGGACTGAAGCTTTCTTT. Translation: CASSSYWTGTEAFF. This chain links TRBV6-6 with TRBJ1-1, with TRBD1 identical over 8 bases. This CDR3 spans 14 amino acids. Unmatched junction bases numbered 6, after V lost 4 bases and J lost 5 bases. CDR1 and CDR2 (germline): MNHNY, SVGAGI (reference sequence).

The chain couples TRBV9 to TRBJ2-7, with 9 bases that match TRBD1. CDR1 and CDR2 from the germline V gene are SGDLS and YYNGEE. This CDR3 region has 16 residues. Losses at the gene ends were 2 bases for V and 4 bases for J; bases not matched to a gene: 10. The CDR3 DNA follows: TGTGCCAGCAGCGTTGGACAGGGGCTTTCGGGGTACGAGCAGTACTTC. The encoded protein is CASSVGQGLSGYEQYF.

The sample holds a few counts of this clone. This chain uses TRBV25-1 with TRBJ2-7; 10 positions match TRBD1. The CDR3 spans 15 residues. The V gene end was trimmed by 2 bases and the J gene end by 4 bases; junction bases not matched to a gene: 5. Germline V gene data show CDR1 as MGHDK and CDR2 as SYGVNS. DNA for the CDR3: TGTGCCAGCAGTGAAGACAGGGGGCGACCATACGAGCAGTACTTC. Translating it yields CASSEDRGRPYEQYF.

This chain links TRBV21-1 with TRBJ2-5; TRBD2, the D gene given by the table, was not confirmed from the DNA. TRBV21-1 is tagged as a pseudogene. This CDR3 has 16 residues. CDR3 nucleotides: TGTGCCAGCAGCAGCCAGAGGGACTCTCGGGGAGAGACCCAGTACTTC. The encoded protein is CASSSQRDSRGETQYF.

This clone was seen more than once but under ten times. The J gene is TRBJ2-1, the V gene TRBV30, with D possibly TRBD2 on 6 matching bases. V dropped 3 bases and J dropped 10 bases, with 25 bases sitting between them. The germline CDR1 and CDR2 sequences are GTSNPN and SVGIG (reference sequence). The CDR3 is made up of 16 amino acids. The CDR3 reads CAWRFPGSLSGGEQFF. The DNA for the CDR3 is TGTGCCTGGAGGTTCCCGGGGTCCTTAAGTGGGGGGGAGCAGTTCTTC. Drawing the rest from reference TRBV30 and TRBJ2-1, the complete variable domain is SQTIHQWPATLVQPVGSPLSLECTVEGTSNPNLYWYRQAAGRGLQLLFYSVGIGQISSEVPQNLSASRPQDRQFILSSKKLLLSDSGFYLCAWRFPGSLSGGEQFFGPGTRLTVL.

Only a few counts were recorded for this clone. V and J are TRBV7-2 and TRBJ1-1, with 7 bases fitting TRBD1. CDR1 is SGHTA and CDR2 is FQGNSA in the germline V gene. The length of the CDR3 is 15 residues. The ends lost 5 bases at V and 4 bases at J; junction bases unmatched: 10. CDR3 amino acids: CASSLTGRMSTEAFF. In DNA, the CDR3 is TGTGCCAGCAGCCTGACAGGGAGGATGAGCACTGAAGCTTTCTTT.

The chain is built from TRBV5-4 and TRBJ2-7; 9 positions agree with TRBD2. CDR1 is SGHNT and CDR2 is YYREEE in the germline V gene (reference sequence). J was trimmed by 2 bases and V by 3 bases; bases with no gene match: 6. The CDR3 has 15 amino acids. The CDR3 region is CASSSRTSDAYEQYF. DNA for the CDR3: TGTGCCAGCAGCTCTAGGACTAGCGATGCCTACGAGCAGTACTTC.

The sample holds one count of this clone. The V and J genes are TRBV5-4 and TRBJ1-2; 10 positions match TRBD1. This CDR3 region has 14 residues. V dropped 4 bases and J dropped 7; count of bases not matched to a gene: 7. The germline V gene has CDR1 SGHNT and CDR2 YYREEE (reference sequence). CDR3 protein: CASSTADRGFGYTF. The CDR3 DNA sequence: TGTGCCAGCAGCACGGCGGACAGGGGGTTTGGCTACACCTTC.

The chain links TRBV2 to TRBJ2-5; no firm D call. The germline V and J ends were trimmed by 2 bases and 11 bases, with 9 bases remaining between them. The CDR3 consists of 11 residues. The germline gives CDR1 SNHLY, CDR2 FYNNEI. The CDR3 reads CASSESLEQYF. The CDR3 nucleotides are TGTGCCAGCAGTGAATCCCTGGAGCAGTACTTC.

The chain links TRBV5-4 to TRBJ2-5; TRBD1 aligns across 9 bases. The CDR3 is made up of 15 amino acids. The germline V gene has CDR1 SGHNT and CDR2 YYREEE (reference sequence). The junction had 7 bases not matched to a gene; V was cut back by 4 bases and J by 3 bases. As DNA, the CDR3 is TGTGCCAGCAGCCCCAGACAGGGGGTAAAAGAGACCCAGTACTTC. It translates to CASSPRQGVKETQYF.

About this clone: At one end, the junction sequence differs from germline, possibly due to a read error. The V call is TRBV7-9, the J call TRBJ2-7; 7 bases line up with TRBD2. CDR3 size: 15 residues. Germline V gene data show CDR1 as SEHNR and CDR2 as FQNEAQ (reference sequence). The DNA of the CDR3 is TGTTCCAGCAGCCCTCCAAGCGGGGCGACCTACGAGCAGTACTTC. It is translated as CSSSPPSGATYEQYF.